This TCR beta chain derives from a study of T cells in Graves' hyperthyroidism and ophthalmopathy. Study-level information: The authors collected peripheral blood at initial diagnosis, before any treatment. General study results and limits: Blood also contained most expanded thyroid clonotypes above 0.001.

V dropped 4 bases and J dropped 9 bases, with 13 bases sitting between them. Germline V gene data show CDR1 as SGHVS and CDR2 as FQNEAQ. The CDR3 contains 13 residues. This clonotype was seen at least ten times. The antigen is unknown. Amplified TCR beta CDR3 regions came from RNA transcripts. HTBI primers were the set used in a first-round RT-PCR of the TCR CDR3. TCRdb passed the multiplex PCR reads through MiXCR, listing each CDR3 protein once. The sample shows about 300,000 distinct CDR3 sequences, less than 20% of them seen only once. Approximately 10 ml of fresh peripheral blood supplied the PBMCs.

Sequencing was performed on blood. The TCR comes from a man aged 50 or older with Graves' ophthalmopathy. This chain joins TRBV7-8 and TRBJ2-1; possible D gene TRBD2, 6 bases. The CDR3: CASSSGGPREQFF. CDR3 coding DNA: TGTGCCAGCAGCTCCGGAGGGCCCCGTGAGCAGTTCTTC.